The 5 T cell receptor beta chains below were found in one sample sequenced in a study of monozygotic twins with inflammatory bowel disease. From the 5' RACE reads, TCRdb lists one entry per CDR3 protein and no DNA. This sample's table has hundreds of thousands of distinct CDR3 sequences. Sequencing used blood. The receptors were gathered from a human donor with ulcerative colitis or Crohn's disease, or a healthy co-twin of an affected twin (not recorded which).

This chain joins TRBV20-1 and TRBJ2-3; the TRBD2 assignment by TCRdb is unverifiable without DNA. The germline gives CDR1 DFQATT, CDR2 SNEGSKA (reference sequence). The CDR3 extends over 15 amino acids. CDR3 region: CSARTSGGLTDTQYF.

This CDR3 reads CASSPLGRKRDNEQFF. The chain carries TRBV4-1 and TRBJ2-1; TCRdb gives TRBD1 as the D gene, but with no DNA this cannot be confirmed. The CDR3 extends over 16 amino acids. Germline CDR1 is MGHRA and CDR2 is YSYEKL.

The chain combines TRBV4-2 with TRBJ2-5; there is no DNA to check the TCRdb D call of TRBD2. The germline gives CDR1 LGHNA, CDR2 YNFKEQ. This CDR3 contains 15 residues. The CDR3: CASSQGDKHQETQYF.

The chain links TRBV5-1 to TRBJ2-7; the TCRdb call, TRBD1, lacks DNA for checking. CDR3 length equals 15 residues. In germline, CDR1 is SGHRS, CDR2 YFSETQ. CDR3 loop: CASSLSATGDYEQYF.

The chain links TRBV27 to TRBJ1-2; TCRdb's D call of TRBD1 is untestable without DNA. This CDR3 is built from 15 residues. From germline, CDR1 is MNHEY and CDR2 SMNVEV (reference sequence). The CDR3 loop reads CASQPQGGGNYGYTF.